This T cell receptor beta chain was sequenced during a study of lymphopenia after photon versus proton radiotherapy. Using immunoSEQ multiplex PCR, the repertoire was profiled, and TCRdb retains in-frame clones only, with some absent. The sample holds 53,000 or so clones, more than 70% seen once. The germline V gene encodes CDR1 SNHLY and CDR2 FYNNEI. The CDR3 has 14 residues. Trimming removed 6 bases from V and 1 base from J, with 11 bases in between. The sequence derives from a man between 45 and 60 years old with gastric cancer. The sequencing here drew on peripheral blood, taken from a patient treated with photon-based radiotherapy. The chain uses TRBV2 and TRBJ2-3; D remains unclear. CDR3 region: CASSHLQGTDTQYF. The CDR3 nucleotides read TGTGCCAGCAGCCACCTACAAGGCACAGATACGCAGTATTTT. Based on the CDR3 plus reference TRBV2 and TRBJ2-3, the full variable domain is EPEVTQTPSHQVTQMGQEVILRCVPISNHLYFYWYRQILGQKVEFLVSFYNNEISEKSEIFDDQFSVERPDGSNFTLKIRSTKLEDSAMYFCASSHLQGTDTQYFGPGTRLTVL.